A single T cell receptor beta chain is shown here with its context. The data belong to a study of blood T cell repertoires in COVID-19. Study-level information: Acute and convalescent COVID-19 samples came from the United States, Italy and Spain. In each case, the material was cDNA or gDNA derived from T cells, B-cell-depleted T cells, or PBMCs.

Trimming cost V 1 base and J 0 bases, with 16 bases left between them. The CDR3 is 19 amino acids. Germline V CDR1 and CDR2: MGHRA, YSYEKL. Original handling: Cell counts per sample came from amplifying reference gene primers. TCRdb's table, derived via immunoSEQ multiplex PCR, lists solely in-frame clones and lacks some. V, J and clone size are those of that table, while D and trimming were read from the DNA. The table shows hundreds of thousands of clones, with about 88% occurring only once. Sequencing was done on a sample of PBMCs or T cells enriched from blood (not recorded which). V usage is TRBV4-1 and J usage is TRBJ1-6; D uncertain. The sequence came from a woman between 50 and 59 years old who had recovered from COVID-19. CDR3 sequence: CASSQAAGEGYSYNSPLHF. As DNA, the CDR3 is TGCGCCAGCAGCCAAGCCGCCGGGGAGGGTTACTCCTATAATTCACCCCTCCACTTT.